The source of this T cell receptor beta chain is a study of blood T cells in healthy people across ages. V lost 0 bases, J lost 13 bases, and 16 bases lay in between. This CDR3 contains 14 residues. Looked up from germline, CDR1 is LNHNV and CDR2 is YYDKDF (reference sequence). A second PCR, run for roughly 6 to 11 cycles, used a sample-barcoded 5' primer plus a J-beta primer mix. TCRdb analysed the 5' RACE reads with MiXCR anew, one entry per CDR3 protein. The sample comprises 1.2 million to 1.5 million distinct CDR3 sequences, 45% to 70% of which are singletons, and 5% to 7% rests with the top ten.

The receptor comes from a man aged 18 to 30 in good health. The sequencing input was blood. This sequence joins TRBV15 and TRBJ2-1; D is ambiguous. CDR3 sequence: CATSREGSLETQFF. The CDR3 DNA follows: TGTGCCACCAGCAGAGAGGGTAGTCTGGAGACCCAGTTCTTC. The full variable domain, completed using reference TRBV15 and TRBJ2-1, is DAMVIQNPRYQVTQFGKPVTLSCSQTLNHNVMYWYQQKSSQAPKLLFHYYDKDFNNEADTPDNFQSRRPNTSFCFLDIRSPGLGDTAMYLCATSREGSLETQFFGPGTRLTVL.